The 16 T cell receptor beta chains listed next were all sequenced from one sample in a study of Ad26.COV2.S vaccination and SARS-CoV-2 variants. Assay: immunoSEQ multiplex PCR; the TCRdb copy retains only in-frame clones and omits some. The repertoire has roughly 390,000 clones, less than 90% of them found once; the top ten carry approximately 3.7%. Described treatment: around 19 received Ad26.COV2.S at low or high dose, single or two shots; 5 received placebo; per-sample allocation not given. Each sample was drawn 63 days after the first injection (of vaccine or placebo). The sequencing here drew on peripheral blood, taken in a trial of Ad26.COV2.S vaccine versus placebo. These receptors all come from a person aged 18-65 years who received the Ad26.COV2.S COVID-19 vaccine or a placebo.

This clone has just one count. The chain uses TRBV7-9 and TRBJ1-2; no definite D call. The CDR3 contains 14 residues. Germline CDR1 and CDR2: SEHNR and FQNEAQ (reference sequence). Between the trimmed V and J ends, which lost 5 bases and 7 bases, there was a span of 17 bases. CDR3 loop: CASSPTWELGGYTF. CDR3 DNA sequence: TGTGCCAGCAGCCCCACGTGGGAGTTAGGTGGCTACACCTTC.

This clone was picked up a small number of times. This rearrangement joins TRBV7-6 to TRBJ2-1; a weak D match, TRBD1 (5 bases). CDR3 length: 14 amino acids. Trimming took 4 bases from V and 6 from J, leaving 13 bases between them. The germline CDR1 and CDR2 sequences are SGHVS and FNYEAQ. CDR3 nucleotide sequence: TGTGCCAGCAGCTCCAGGGTAATGGGCAATGAGCAGTTCTTC. Translated: CASSSRVMGNEQFF.

V gene TRBV3-1 (or the pseudogene TRBV3-2) combines with J gene TRBJ1-2, with D unclear. This CDR3 is 12 amino acids long. Per germline, CDR1 LGHDT and CDR2 YNNKEL (reference sequence). Trimming left V 3 bases short and J 2 bases short, with 4 bases between. CDR3 in DNA: TGTGCCAGCAGCCAGTACAACTATGGCTACACCTTC. Protein product: CASSQYNYGYTF.

The chain joins TRBV25-1 to TRBJ1-1; no definite D call. V lost 4 bases, J lost 1 base, and 7 bases lay in between. The CDR3 runs to 13 residues. Germline V gives CDR1 MGHDK, CDR2 SYGVNS. DNA of the CDR3: TGTGCCAGCAGTGGAGGAGGGAACACTGAAGCTTTCTTT. As protein: CASSGGGNTEAFF.

The V call is TRBV3-1 (or the pseudogene TRBV3-2), the J call TRBJ1-2; 7 positions agree with TRBD1. Trimming at V came to 0 bases and at J to 6 bases, leaving 10 bases not matched to a gene. This CDR3 is built from 16 residues. Per germline, CDR1 LGHDT and CDR2 YNNKEL (reference sequence). For the CDR3, the DNA is TGTGCCAGCAGCCAAGAGGGGGTGGACAGGAGTGATGGCTACACCTTC. This codes for CASSQEGVDRSDGYTF.

This chain connects TRBV5-6 to TRBJ1-2, with D possibly being TRBD1 (5 bases). Trimming took off 4 bases at V and 2 bases at J, with 15 bases between the two ends. Germline V gene sequence: CDR1 SGHDT, CDR2 YYEEEE. This CDR3 has 15 amino acids. In DNA, the CDR3 is TGTGCCAGCAGCGGTACCGGGACGGCAAACTATGGCTACACCTTC. Its translation: CASSGTGTANYGYTF.

This chain links TRBV2 with TRBJ2-2, with D maybe TRBD1 (6 bases). Germline CDR1 is SNHLY and CDR2 is FYNNEI. Trimming left V 5 bases short and J 1 base short, with 11 bases between. The CDR3 runs 15 residues. The CDR3 sequence is CASSPIRGNTGELFF. Here the CDR3 DNA reads TGTGCCAGCAGTCCGATCAGGGGGAACACCGGGGAGCTGTTTTTT.

The V gene is TRBV2, the J gene TRBJ2-7; D ambiguous. The CDR3 consists of 15 residues. V shed 6 bases and J shed 6 bases, with 21 bases lying between them. The V gene's germline CDR1 is SNHLY and CDR2 FYNNEI. This CDR3 is CASRSNGPDLGEQYF. The CDR3 DNA reads as TGTGCCAGCAGATCAAACGGGCCGGACCTTGGCGAGCAGTACTTC.

In DNA form, the CDR3 reads TGTGCCAGCAATCAGGGGGCGCGCACCGGGGAGCTGTTTTTT. This sequence encodes CASNQGARTGELFF. The rearrangement joins TRBV2 to TRBJ2-2, with 8 bases aligning to TRBD1. The CDR3 consists of 14 residues. V trimming: 7 bases; J trimming: 4 bases; junction bases outside the gene matches: 5. Germline CDR1 and CDR2: SNHLY and FYNNEI.

The genes are TRBV21-1 and TRBJ1-6. TRBV21-1 is shown as a pseudogene. The CDR3 covers 16 residues. The CDR3 DNA is TGTGCCAGCAGCAAAGCTGAGAAGGTATATAATTCACCCCTCCACTTT. Residues: CASSKAEKVYNSPLHF.

The rearrangement links TRBV29-1 to TRBJ2-5; D not resolved. The V gene lost 4 bases and the J gene lost 1 base, with 1 base spanning the gap. CDR3 length: 10 amino acids. Germline V CDR1 and CDR2: SQVTM, ANQGSEA. CDR3 residues: CSVVQETQYF. The CDR3 nucleotides read TGCAGCGTTGTCCAAGAGACCCAGTACTTC.

The chain employs TRBV7-2 and TRBJ1-4, with TRBD1 as a possible D gene (6 bases). Trimming removed 3 bases at V and 0 bases at J, with 8 bases between. Germline CDR1 and CDR2: SGHTA and FQGNSA. This CDR3 spans 15 amino acids. CDR3 loop: CASSLDSATNEKLFF. The CDR3 coding sequence is TGTGCCAGCAGCTTGGACAGTGCAACTAATGAAAAACTGTTTTTT.

This chain joins TRBV11-1 and TRBJ1-5; D not resolved. Trimming left V 3 bases short and J 3 bases short, with 6 bases between. The CDR3 length is 13 residues. Per the germline V gene, CDR1 is SGHAT and CDR2 is FQDESV (reference sequence). The CDR3 coding sequence is TGTGCCAGCAGCTTCCGTTCCAATCAGCCCCAGCATTTT. This translates into CASSFRSNQPQHF.

This chain connects TRBV6-1 to TRBJ2-3; D unclear. The CDR3 runs 15 residues. CDR1 and CDR2 (germline): MNHNS, SASEGT. Trimming cost V 3 bases and J 2 bases, with 12 bases left between them. Here the CDR3 DNA reads TGTGCCAGCAGTGATCATAGCAGACCCACAGATACGCAGTATTTT. Its translation is CASSDHSRPTDTQYF.

This sequence joins TRBV6-2 or TRBV6-3 and TRBJ1-6; no reliable D call. The length of the CDR3 is 18 residues. Germline V gives CDR1 MNHEY, CDR2 SVGEGT. V was pared by 0 bases and J by 6 bases, with 18 bases between. The CDR3 bases are TGTGCCAGCAGTTACTCGAGTGATGGCGGTGGGATTAATTCACCCCTCCACTTT. Its translation: CASSYSSDGGGINSPLHF.

The rearrangement joins TRBV12-3 or TRBV12-4 to TRBJ1-6; D is perhaps TRBD1 (6 bases). The CDR3 extends over 13 amino acids. Trimming cost V 6 bases and J 7 bases, with 10 bases left between them. The CDR3 DNA sequence: TGTGCCAGCAGAAGTACAGGGAATTCACCCCTCCACTTT. This gives the protein CASRSTGNSPLHF.